This is a list of T cell receptor beta chains from one sample in a study of shared clonotypes between healthy human individuals. Sequenced by immunoSEQ multiplex PCR; TCRdb stores in-frame clones only, minus some. The sample consists of around 1,100,000 clones, approximately 77% of them appearing once. Sequencing input: memory CD4+ T cells from PBMCs. Receptors originate from a young man in good health. Some clones in this sample may be carry-over from other donors' samples. Both conserved end residues are part of each CDR3. Each record gives: V gene, CDR3 protein.

TRBV6-1 | CASSEAGQSAPYEQYF
TRBV4-3 | CASSQTRTGGHEQYF
TRBV6-6 | CASHVTGGTGTDTQYF
TRBV6-1 | CASSTGVTNYGYTF
TRBV28 | CATVGRGTGFGRTEAFF
TRBV20-1 | CSARVDYGYTF
TRBV10-3 | CAIKRQGGDTEAFF
TRBV19 | CASSPGNTEAFF
TRBV5-1 | CASRAGVGVEGSEQFF
TRBV7-3 | CASSLIGSNEQFF
TRBV28 | CASSPIGTGVGGKKLFF
TRBV9 | CASSVAWINTEAFF
TRBV21-1 | CASSKGEPPRETQYF
TRBV14 | CASSPTGAPYGYTF
TRBV25-1 | CASSAPLGDQPQHF
TRBV4-3 | CASSPQENYGYTF
TRBV5-1 | CASSPDPGNTIYF
TRBV6-5 | CASSSTGGGNTGAFF
TRBV18 | CASSPLTGANTGELFF
TRBV7-2 | CASSLSPSGSTDTQYF
TRBV1 | CTSSPELPSEEKLFF
TRBV12-1 | CASSFGTSGRAVGGPGQQYF
TRBV28 | CASSPPGQQAFF
TRBV18 | CASSFGQGLNTEAFF